This TCR beta chain was identified during a study of metastatic and nonmetastatic thyroid tumors (dated by TCRdb to the early 2020s). For the study in its entirety: Repertoires were compared across peripheral blood and tumor or nodule tissue samples from malignant and benign thyroid patients.

This clone occurred many times. Its antigen is not yet known. Base qualities are missing; no much larger clone stands one base away. Receptor amplification or capture employed PCR. The listed sequencing device is Illumina HiSeq 4000. High-throughput sequencing was used to profile the TCR beta-chain CDR3 region of each patient. As for how the authors treated the data: Drawing on CDR3 differences between clinicopathological groups, the researchers built a classifier meant to tell apart patients with distant-metastatic papillary thyroid cancer. The Shannon index was used to measure repertoire diversity, and the Morisita-Horn index was used to measure how similar tumor and blood repertoires were. TCRdb passed the public sequencing reads through fastp at Q25 and MiXCR, retaining productive beta sequences. Here the V and J calls rest on TCRdb's processing, not on the authors' analysis. This sample is represented by approximately 29,000 clones; 25% to 35% of them were singletons. The ten most abundant clones make up roughly 32% of the sample.

No patient had received any treatment before thyroid surgery. Patient clinical samples collected from about 2012 to 2019 were retrospectively analysed using T-cell receptor beta sequencing. Paper-wide results and their limitations: TCR beta diversity was reported as significantly higher in malignant tumors than in benign nodules, in both blood and tumor samples.

V is cut by 3 bases and J by 4 bases, and the space between the germline ends is 4 bases. Sequences LGHDT (CDR1) and YNNKEL (CDR2) are obtained from the germline V gene (reference sequence). CDR3 length: 12 amino acids, cysteine to phenylalanine. Only CDR3 DNA is held: 36 bases, read in frame from base 1. The rearranged segments are TRBV3-1 and TRBJ2-1, with the identity of the D gene unclear. The sequencing sample was made of blood. The receptor's source is a female donor with papillary thyroid cancer or a benign thyroid nodule (not recorded which). Some clones in this sample may be carry-over from other donors' samples. CDR3 loop: CASSHLYNEQFF. The nucleotide sequence is TGTGCCAGCAGCCACTTATACAATGAGCAGTTCTTC.